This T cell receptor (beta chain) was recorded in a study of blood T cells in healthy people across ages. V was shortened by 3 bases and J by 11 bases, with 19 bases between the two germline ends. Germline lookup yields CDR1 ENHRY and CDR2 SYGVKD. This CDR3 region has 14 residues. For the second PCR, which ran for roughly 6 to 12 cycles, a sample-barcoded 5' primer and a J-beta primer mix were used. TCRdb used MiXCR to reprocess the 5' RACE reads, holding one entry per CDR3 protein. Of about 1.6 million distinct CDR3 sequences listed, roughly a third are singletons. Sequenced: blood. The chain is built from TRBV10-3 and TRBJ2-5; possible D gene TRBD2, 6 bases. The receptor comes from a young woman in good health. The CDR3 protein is CAISDGGKTYKQYF. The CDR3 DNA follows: TGTGCCATCAGTGACGGGGGAAAAACCTACAAGCAGTACTTC.